Reported below is one TCR beta chain. This record belongs to a study of CD8+ T cells in alopecia areata. Treatment given: oral pan-JAK inhibitor, 5-10 mg twice daily. The sequencing template was cDNA reverse transcribed from extracted RNA. Assay: immunoSEQ multiplex PCR; the TCRdb copy retains only in-frame clones and omits some. The repertoire holds around 120,000 clones, with under 65% as singletons. The V gene lost 5 bases and the J gene lost 5 bases, with 15 bases spanning the gap. This CDR3 is built from 14 residues. CDR1 and CDR2 from the germline V gene are SEHNR and FQNEAQ (reference sequence).

The chain links TRBV7-9 to TRBJ2-5; perhaps TRBD2 as D (6 bases). This sequence was found in a human donor with alopecia areata. Sample: CD4+ T cells sorted from blood, taken at week 4, from a patient treated with tofacitinib. The chain's CDR3 is CASSRLGRSETQYF. Written as DNA, the CDR3 is TGTGCCAGCAGCCGTCTGGGGAGGAGCGAGACCCAGTACTTC.